The text below deals with one TCR beta chain. Its cognate antigen is unknown. The PCR used 60 Vbeta and 13 Jbeta primers. How the authors handled the data: Around 9.9 million shared chains were among the about 80 million unique TCR beta chains that a later analysis counted. Repertoires were generated with immunoSEQ multiplex PCR, while TCRdb's copy carries only in-frame clones and drops some. That table furnishes V, J and clone size, whereas the DNA furnished D and trimming. Among some 100,000 clones, 76% were seen once, and the ten largest hold 4%. This specimen belongs to a study of cytomegalovirus exposure and HLA in healthy donors. The germline CDR1 and CDR2 sequences are SEHNR and FQNEAQ (reference sequence). This CDR3 contains 19 residues. V shed 2 bases and J 12 bases; nucleotides not matched to a gene: 24. Whole-study findings and limits: Several V segments, TRBV6-2 and TRBV6-3 among them, could not be told apart and were dropped.

The genes are TRBV7-9 and TRBJ2-1; 8 bases match TRBD1. The TCR comes from a woman in her fifties or sixties in good health and CMV-seropositive. Sequenced input: PBMCs. In DNA form, the CDR3 reads TGTGCCAGCAGCTTAAATTCGATCATTGGGACAGGACTTTTGGATGGGCAGTTCTTC. Protein: CASSLNSIIGTGLLDGQFF.